The sequence of this TCR beta chain was determined in a study of shared clonotypes between healthy human individuals (dated by TCRdb to the early 2020s). With respect to the entire study: The cohort comprised a couple of women and a few men aged 18 to 49 years. Between about 0.9 and 8.9 billion PBMCs per donor were obtained by leukapheresis. To estimate repertoire size and how much clonotype sharing occurs between individuals, the study deeply sequenced the blood TCR repertoires of about 5 healthy adults. Different laboratories and diverse techniques were used to prepare libraries and sequence TCR repertoires, to increase sequencing depth and limit assay-specific biases. For each donor, three plates each were used for CD4 naive and CD4 memory, two plates were used for CD8 naive, and one plate was used for CD8 memory. The paper's findings and limits, for the study overall: Based on pairwise subsampling, the degree of clonotype sharing among donors was expected to be affected by sequencing depth. Sharing across a few donors was observed for around 4.8% of naive CD4, over 3% of naive CD8, 2% to 2.5% of memory CD4, and over 0.3% of memory CD8 clonotypes. Naive subsets generally had larger estimated clonotype richness than memory subsets. Because the study included only a small number of donors, the genetic and exposure-history diversity represented was limited. Compared with non-shared clonotypes, the clonotypes found in all four sorted-subset donors had higher generation probabilities. Rarefaction of sorted-subset datasets indicated incomplete sequencing despite the large sequencing depth. Sampling was restricted to blood, and TCR repertoires in tissues likely differ from the TCR repertoires found in blood.

TCR CDR3 regions were amplified from genomic DNA by multiplex PCR using the deep immunoSEQ assay. Genomic DNA extracted from each cell subset was distributed evenly over all wells of several immunoSEQ 96-well plates, and each plate served as one replicate. Each replicate PCR for sorted subsets received approximately 220 ng genomic DNA, equal to about 30,000 T cell genomes. Purified libraries were quantified with a Qubit 3.0 fluorometer, sized on a Bioanalyzer 2100, and re-quantified with the KAPA Library Quantification kit. Each immunoSEQ 96-well plate was sequenced on its own single-read 150-cycle Illumina NextSeq 550 flow cell. The paper's data handling went like this. The immunoSEQ output contained only junctional sequences without quality scores, so filtering could not match that applied to full-length reads. Sequences were annotated with PyIR, a Python wrapper for IgBLAST v1.9, using IMGT germline references to assign V/J genes and CDR3. Reads with weak V/J assignments (E-value above 1e-6), missing CDR3, stop codons, out-of-frame junctions, or ambiguous translated residues were removed. V3J clonotypes were defined by identical inferred V gene, J gene, and CDR3 amino acid sequence. The percentage overlap between two repertoires was calculated by dividing the number of shared unique clonotypes by the size of the smaller repertoire. Three approaches were used to assess repertoire richness: RTK rarefaction, the Chao1 estimator, and Recon v2.1 estimates of unobserved clonotypes. Generation probabilities for all TCRbeta clonotypes obtained by the gDNA method from a handful of donors were computed using OLGA. Entries here come from immuneACCESS through TCRdb and include only in-frame sequences with V and J called. Some clones fail to appear in such tables; in the studies checked, an unresolved V gene covers under half of the shortfall, and the cause of the remainder is unknown. V, J and clone size are taken as reported in that table, and D and trimming were inferred from the DNA itself. The sample table shows 650,000 to 800,000 clones, and 92% are seen once. Of the sample, approximately 25% falls within the top ten clones.

This clone was picked up one time. Its antigen target is currently unknown. Nothing much larger sits one base from this clone, and base qualities are not available. The CDR3 contains 17 residues, cysteine and phenylalanine counted. The entry retains the CDR3 DNA only, 51 bases that are in frame from base 1. From V the trimming removes 3 bases and from J it removes 0 bases, while the gene matches leave 9 bases of the junction unaccounted for. The germline V gene sets CDR1 to KGHSH and CDR2 to LQKENI. For the CD8 naive samples, CD45RO-negative cells were positively selected for CCR7, yielding a CD45RA+CCR7+ population from which TemRA cells were excluded. Healthy HIV-negative adults with no recently reported acute infections or vaccinations were included as donors. All donors were Caucasian adults living in Nashville, Tennessee, USA. Blood was collected by leukapheresis, and PBMCs were isolated by Ficoll-Histopaque density gradient centrifugation and then cryopreserved in liquid nitrogen vapor phase. Analytical flow cytometry was used to check the purity and quantity of every magnetically sorted T cell population. Genomic DNA was isolated from each sorted fraction and quantified by UV absorbance on a Nanodrop 2000c.

Sequenced: naive CD8+ T cells sorted from blood. According to the study, the label for this sample's cell subset or site signals: CD45RA+CCR7+. Recombination linked TRBV18 to TRBJ2-7; 9 nucleotides in the junction match TRBD1. The sequence was obtained from a young man in good health. The nucleotides read TGTGCCAGCTCACCCTCTAGTCGGGACAGGGACTCCTACGAGCAGTACTTC. Translated, it gives CASSPSSRDRDSYEQYF.